These T cell receptor beta chains were read from a single sample in a study of T cell responses to AZD1222 COVID-19 vaccine. Assay used: immunoSEQ multiplex PCR; TCRdb lists only in-frame clones, some missing. The sample carries tens of thousands of clones, roughly 91% recorded once. Material: peripheral blood, obtained on day 0 of AZD1222 vaccination. Receptors were obtained from an adult in good health. CDR3s include the opening cysteine and the closing phenylalanine or tryptophan. A D gene is named only where the DNA matches it firmly. Size is omitted from some rows. Given values are once, few, many or a class for expanded clones.

j_call	d_call	clone_size	v_call	cdr3_nt	cdr3_aa
TRBJ1-5	-	-	TRBV30	TGTGCCTGGAGTGAGGGGCCCAATCAGCCCCAGCATTTT	CAWSEGPNQPQHF
TRBJ2-5	-	-	TRBV25-1	TGTGCCAGCAGTGATAGGGGGGCGGAGACCCAGTACTTC	CASSDRGAETQYF
TRBJ2-7	-	-	TRBV5-8	TGTGCCAGCAGCCTATTCTACGAGCAGTACTTC	CASSLFYEQYF
TRBJ2-7	-	-	TRBV2	TGTGCCAGCGAGGGACTCTCCTACGAGCAGTACTTC	CASEGLSYEQYF
TRBJ1-5	-	-	TRBV7-8	TGTGCCAGCAGCACCACCGAACAGGGAAATCAGCCCCAGCATTTT	CASSTTEQGNQPQHF
TRBJ1-6	-	-	TRBV9	TGTGCCAGCAGCCCGGATGGAGGTTCACCCCTCCACTTT	CASSPDGGSPLHF
TRBJ2-3	TRBD2	-	TRBV6-4	TGTGCCAGTGGGAGCGGGGGGGCCACAGATACGCAGTATTTT	CASGSGGATDTQYF
TRBJ1-2	-	-	TRBV3-1/TRBV3-2	TGTGCCAGCAGCCAAGCGCAGCGAACTAACTATGGCTACACCTTC	CASSQAQRTNYGYTF
TRBJ2-3	-	-	TRBV7-9	TGTGCCAGCAGCCGACAGGTTGGCGGGGATACGCAGTATTTT	CASSRQVGGDTQYF
TRBJ1-1	-	-	TRBV19	TGTGCCAGTAGTAGGGGACAAGTGAACACTGAAGCTTTCTTT	CASSRGQVNTEAFF
TRBJ1-1	-	-	TRBV5-6	TGTGCCAGCAGCTTGGACAGGGCCGGCACTGAAGCTTTCTTT	CASSLDRAGTEAFF
TRBJ1-2	-	-	TRBV11-3	TGTGCCAGCAGCTCGGTCCCGTTCGATGGCTACACCTTC	CASSSVPFDGYTF
TRBJ2-3	-	-	TRBV7-9	TGTGCCAGCAGCTTTTTTGTCGGCACTAGCACAGATACGCAGTATTTT	CASSFFVGTSTDTQYF
TRBJ2-3	TRBD1	-	TRBV30	TGTGCCTGTACCGGACAGGTTACGCAGTATTTT	CACTGQVTQYF
TRBJ1-2	-	-	TRBV14	TGTGCCAGCAGCATTCAGGGTGCCCCCGGCTACACCTTC	CASSIQGAPGYTF
TRBJ1-2	-	-	TRBV7-2	TGTGCCAGCAGCTTACCCGGGGGCTATGGCTACACCTTC	CASSLPGGYGYTF
TRBJ1-1	-	-	TRBV7-3	TGTGCCAGCAGCCAAGGTTGGGGGACTGAAGCTTTCTTT	CASSQGWGTEAFF
TRBJ1-2	TRBD1	-	TRBV5-6	TGTGCCAGCAGTCGCACAGGGGCCTATGGCTACACCTTC	CASSRTGAYGYTF
TRBJ1-2	-	-	TRBV6-5	TGTGCGGCCCCCATCGGCTATGGCTACACCTTC	CAAPIGYGYTF
TRBJ1-2	TRBD1	medium-sized	TRBV7-2	TGTGCCAGCAGCTTGGGGCCAACAGGGGTCTACACCTTC	CASSLGPTGVYTF
TRBJ1-6	TRBD1	once	TRBV7-8	TGTGCCAGCAGCTTACGGACAGGCTCGAATTCACCCCTCCACTTT	CASSLRTGSNSPLHF
TRBJ2-7	-	-	TRBV6-1	TGTGCCAGCAGCAAAAGGGACGAGCAGTACTTC	CASSKRDEQYF
TRBJ1-6	-	-	TRBV6-5	TGTGCCAGCCGTCTGTTTTATAATTCACCCCTCCACTTT	CASRLFYNSPLHF
TRBJ1-5	-	-	TRBV6-5	TGTGCCAGCAGTTACTCAGGGCAGGGTCAGCCCCAGCATTTT	CASSYSGQGQPQHF
TRBJ2-5	TRBD2	-	TRBV6-5	TGTGCCAGCAGTTACAGACGGGGGGTAGAGACCCAGTACTTC	CASSYRRGVETQYF
TRBJ2-5	-	-	TRBV30	TGTGCCTGGAGTGTGAGCCCTCTCCAAGAGACCCAGTACTTC	CAWSVSPLQETQYF
TRBJ2-7	-	once	TRBV11-2	TGTGCCAGCAGCTTAGACGGCTACGAGCAGTACTTC	CASSLDGYEQYF
TRBJ1-1	-	-	TRBV9	TGTGCCAGCAGCGTACCGGACGGCACTGAAGCTTTCTTT	CASSVPDGTEAFF
TRBJ2-3	TRBD1	-	TRBV3-1/TRBV3-2	TGTGCCAGCAGCCAAGAAGGGACAGGGGGGAGGAATACGCAGTATTTT	CASSQEGTGGRNTQYF
TRBJ2-5	TRBD2	-	TRBV5-1	TGCGCCAGCACCGTCGGGACTAGCGGGGGGAGCTACCAAGAGACCCAGTACTTC	CASTVGTSGGSYQETQYF
TRBJ2-5	-	medium-sized	TRBV12-3/TRBV12-4	TGTGCCAGCAGTTTAAGGGTGGAGACCCAGTACTTC	CASSLRVETQYF
TRBJ1-1	-	-	TRBV12-5	TGTGCTAGTGTGGGCCGGACAACGGACACTGAAGCTTTCTTT	CASVGRTTDTEAFF
TRBJ1-1	-	-	TRBV5-4	TGTGCCAGCAGCTTGAGACAGCTGAACACTGAAGCTTTCTTT	CASSLRQLNTEAFF
TRBJ1-3	-	-	TRBV7-2	TGTGCCAGCAGCGGTCAGCAGGGAAACACCATATATTTT	CASSGQQGNTIYF
TRBJ2-3	-	-	TRBV28	TGTGCCAGCAGTGCCAAGACAGACTTGGATACGCAGTATTTT	CASSAKTDLDTQYF
TRBJ2-3	-	-	TRBV27	TGTGCCAGCAGTTTAACCCGCACAGATACGCAGTATTTT	CASSLTRTDTQYF
TRBJ2-1	-	-	TRBV13	TGTGCCAGCAGCTTAGGGGACACACATGAGCAGTTCTTC	CASSLGDTHEQFF
TRBJ2-7	-	-	TRBV6-1	TGTGCCAGCAGTGAAAACAGGCTGGGCTCCTACGAGCAGTACTTC	CASSENRLGSYEQYF
TRBJ1-5	TRBD1	-	TRBV5-5	TGTGCCAGCAGCTTGGTCCCGACAGGGGTTAATCAGCCCCAGCATTTT	CASSLVPTGVNQPQHF
TRBJ2-2	TRBD1	-	TRBV9	TGTGCCAGCAGCGTAGGAAGACAGGGGTACACCGGGGAGCTGTTTTTT	CASSVGRQGYTGELFF
TRBJ2-5	-	-	TRBV6-1	TGTGCCAGCAGTGAAGTGCTAGCAGGCGGAGAGACCCAGTACTTC	CASSEVLAGGETQYF
TRBJ1-5	TRBD1	-	TRBV4-1	TGCGCCAGCAGCCAAATGATAGGGGGCAACAATCAGCCCCAGCATTTT	CASSQMIGGNNQPQHF
TRBJ1-6	TRBD1	-	TRBV19	TGTGCCAGCAAACAGGGGTTCTCTACCTCACCCCTCCACTTT	CASKQGFSTSPLHF
TRBJ2-2	-	-	TRBV5-1	TGCGCCAGCAGCTTGCCCCTCCGGGGGCAGAACACCGGGGAGCTGTTTTTT	CASSLPLRGQNTGELFF
TRBJ2-3	-	-	TRBV5-1	TGCGCCAGCAGCCCGGGCGGACGGACTAGCACAGATACGCAGTATTTT	CASSPGGRTSTDTQYF
TRBJ2-7	-	-	TRBV19	TGTGCCAGTCGGGGTGCGCACGAGCAGTACTTC	CASRGAHEQYF
TRBJ2-3	-	-	TRBV5-1	TGCGCCAGCGGGACCGTCTACAGGGATGCAACAGATACGCAGTATTTT	CASGTVYRDATDTQYF
TRBJ2-3	TRBD2	-	TRBV9	TGTGCCAGCAGCGTAGGACGGGGGGGCGGTAATACGCAGTATTTT	CASSVGRGGGNTQYF
TRBJ1-2	TRBD1	-	TRBV11-2	TGTGCCAGCAGCCCCATTTCCCGGGACAGACTAAGTACTCGGTCGGGCTACACCTTC	CASSPISRDRLSTRSGYTF
TRBJ1-1	TRBD1	-	TRBV18	TGTGCCAGCTCACCCGCCGGGACAGGGAAAACTGAAGCTTTCTTT	CASSPAGTGKTEAFF
TRBJ2-7	TRBD1	-	TRBV4-3	TGCGCCAGCACTGTGAGTTTGGGACAGTCCTACGAGCAGTACTTC	CASTVSLGQSYEQYF
TRBJ1-4	-	-	TRBV7-9	TGTGCCAGCAGCTTATCTCGGGCAGGTGAAAAACTGTTTTTT	CASSLSRAGEKLFF